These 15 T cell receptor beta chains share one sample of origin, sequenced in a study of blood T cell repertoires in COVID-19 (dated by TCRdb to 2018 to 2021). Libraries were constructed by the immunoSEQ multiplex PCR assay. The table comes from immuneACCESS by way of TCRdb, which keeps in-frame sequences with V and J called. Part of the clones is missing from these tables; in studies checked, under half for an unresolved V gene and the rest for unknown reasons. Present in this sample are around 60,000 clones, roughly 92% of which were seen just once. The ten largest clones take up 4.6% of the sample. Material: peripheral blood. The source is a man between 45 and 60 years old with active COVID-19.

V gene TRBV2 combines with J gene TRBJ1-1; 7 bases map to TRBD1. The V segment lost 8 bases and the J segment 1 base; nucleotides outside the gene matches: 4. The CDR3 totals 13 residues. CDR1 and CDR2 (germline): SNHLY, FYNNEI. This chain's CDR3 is CASGGQPNTEAFF. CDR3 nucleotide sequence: TGTGCCAGCGGGGGACAGCCGAACACTGAAGCTTTCTTT.

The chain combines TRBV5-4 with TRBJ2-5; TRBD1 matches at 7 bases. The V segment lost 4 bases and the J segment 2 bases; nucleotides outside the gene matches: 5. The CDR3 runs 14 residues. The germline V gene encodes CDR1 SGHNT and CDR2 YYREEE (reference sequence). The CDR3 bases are TGTGCCAGCAGCACGAGGGACAGACAAGAGACCCAGTACTTC. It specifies CASSTRDRQETQYF. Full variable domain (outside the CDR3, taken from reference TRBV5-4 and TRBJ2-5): ETGVTQSPTHLIKTRGQQVTLRCSSQSGHNTVSWYQQALGQGPQFIFQYYREEENGRGNFPPRFSGLQFPNYSSELNVNALELDDSALYLCASSTRDRQETQYFGPGTRLLVL.

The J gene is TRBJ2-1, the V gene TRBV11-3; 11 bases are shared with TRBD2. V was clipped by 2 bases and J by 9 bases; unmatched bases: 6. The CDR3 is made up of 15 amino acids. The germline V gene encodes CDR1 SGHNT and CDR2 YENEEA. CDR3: CASSLTSGSWGEQFF. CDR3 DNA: TGTGCCAGCAGCTTAACTAGCGGGAGTTGGGGTGAGCAGTTCTTC.

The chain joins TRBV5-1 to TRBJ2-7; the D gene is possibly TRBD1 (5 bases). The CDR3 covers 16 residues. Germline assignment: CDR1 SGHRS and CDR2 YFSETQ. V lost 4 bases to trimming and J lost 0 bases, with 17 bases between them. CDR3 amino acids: CASSEPQDASSYEQYF. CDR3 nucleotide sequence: TGCGCCAGCAGCGAGCCACAGGATGCTAGCTCCTACGAGCAGTACTTC.

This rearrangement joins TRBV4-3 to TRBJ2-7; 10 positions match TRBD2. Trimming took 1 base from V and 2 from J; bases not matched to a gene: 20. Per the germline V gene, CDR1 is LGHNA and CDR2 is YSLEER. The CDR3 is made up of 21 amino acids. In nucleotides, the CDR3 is TGCGCCAGCAGCCAAGGGCTAGCGGGGGTAGGCCGGGGGGGACTGGCCTACGAGCAGTACTTC. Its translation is CASSQGLAGVGRGGLAYEQYF.

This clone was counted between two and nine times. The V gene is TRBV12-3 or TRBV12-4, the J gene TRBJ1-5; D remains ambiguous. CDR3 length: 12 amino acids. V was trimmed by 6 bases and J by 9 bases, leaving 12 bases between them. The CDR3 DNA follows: TGTGCCAGCAGGGACTCCCGGCCGCCCCAGCATTTT. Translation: CASRDSRPPQHF.

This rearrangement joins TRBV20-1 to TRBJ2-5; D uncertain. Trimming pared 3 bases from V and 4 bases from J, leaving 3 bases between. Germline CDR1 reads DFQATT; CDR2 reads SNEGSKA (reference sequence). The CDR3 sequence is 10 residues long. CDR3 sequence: CSASIETQYF. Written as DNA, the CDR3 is TGCAGTGCTAGCATAGAGACCCAGTACTTC.

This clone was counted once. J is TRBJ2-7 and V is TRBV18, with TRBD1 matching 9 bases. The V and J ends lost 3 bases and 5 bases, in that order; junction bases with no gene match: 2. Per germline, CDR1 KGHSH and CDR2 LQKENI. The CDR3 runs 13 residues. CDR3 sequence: CASSPDRGDEQYF. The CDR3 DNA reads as TGTGCCAGCTCACCGGACAGGGGAGACGAGCAGTACTTC.

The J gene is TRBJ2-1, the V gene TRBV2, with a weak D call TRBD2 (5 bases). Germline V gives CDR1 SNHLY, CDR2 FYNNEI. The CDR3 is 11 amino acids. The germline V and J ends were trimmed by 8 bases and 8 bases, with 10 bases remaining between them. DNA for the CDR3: TGTGCCAGCGGCGGACTCTATGAGCAGTTCTTC. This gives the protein CASGGLYEQFF.

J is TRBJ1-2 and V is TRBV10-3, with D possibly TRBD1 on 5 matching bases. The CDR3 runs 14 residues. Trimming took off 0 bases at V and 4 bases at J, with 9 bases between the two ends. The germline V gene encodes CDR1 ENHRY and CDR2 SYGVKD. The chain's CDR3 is CAISESSGLYGYTF. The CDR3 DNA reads TGTGCCATCAGTGAGTCGTCAGGGCTCTATGGCTACACCTTC.

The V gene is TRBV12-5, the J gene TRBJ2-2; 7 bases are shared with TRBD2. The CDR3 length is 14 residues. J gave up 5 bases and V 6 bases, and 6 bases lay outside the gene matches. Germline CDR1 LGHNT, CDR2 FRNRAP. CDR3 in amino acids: CASGAVGGTGELFF. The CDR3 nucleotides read TGTGCTAGTGGAGCCGTCGGGGGGACCGGGGAGCTGTTTTTT.

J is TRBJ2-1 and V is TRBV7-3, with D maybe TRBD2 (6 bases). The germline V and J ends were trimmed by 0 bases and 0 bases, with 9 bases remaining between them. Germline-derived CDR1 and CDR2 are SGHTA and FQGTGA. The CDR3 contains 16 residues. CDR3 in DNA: TGTGCCAGCAGCTTAACCGGGGGAACCTCCTACAATGAGCAGTTCTTC. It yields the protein CASSLTGGTSYNEQFF.

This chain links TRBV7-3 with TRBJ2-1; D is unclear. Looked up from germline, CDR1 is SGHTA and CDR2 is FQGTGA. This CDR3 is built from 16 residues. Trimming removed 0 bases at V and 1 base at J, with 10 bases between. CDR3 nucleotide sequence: TGTGCCAGCAGCTTAACGGCTGGTTCGTCCTACAATGAGCAGTTCTTC. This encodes CASSLTAGSSYNEQFF.

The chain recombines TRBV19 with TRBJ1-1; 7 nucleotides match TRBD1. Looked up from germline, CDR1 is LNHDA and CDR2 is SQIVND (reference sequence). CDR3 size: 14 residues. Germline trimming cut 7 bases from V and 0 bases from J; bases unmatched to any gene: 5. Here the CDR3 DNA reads TGTGCCAGTACCCTGACAGGGCTGAACACTGAAGCTTTCTTT. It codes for CASTLTGLNTEAFF.

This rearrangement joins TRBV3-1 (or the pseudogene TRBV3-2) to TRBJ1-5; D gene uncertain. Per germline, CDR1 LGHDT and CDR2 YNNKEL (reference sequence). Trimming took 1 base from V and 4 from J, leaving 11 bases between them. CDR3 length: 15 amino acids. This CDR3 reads CASSQVRRANQPQHF. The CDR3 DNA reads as TGTGCCAGCAGCCAAGTTCGCCGTGCGAATCAGCCCCAGCATTTT.